Sequencing of this TCR beta chain was carried out in a study of CD8 T cells in Susac syndrome. RNA amounts of roughly 0.5 to 1 ug underwent reverse transcription with random hexamers. A multiplex approach, immunoSEQ multiplex PCR, amplified TCR beta CDR3 across 54 Vbeta and 13 Jbeta. TCRdb used MiXCR to reprocess the immunoSEQ multiplex PCR reads, holding one entry per CDR3 protein. The sample holds about 180,000 distinct CDR3 sequences, around 95% seen once. The CDR3 is 17 residues long. The ends lost 5 bases at V and 5 bases at J; junction bases unmatched: 16. In germline, CDR1 is MNHEY, CDR2 SMNVEV (reference sequence).

This TCR came from a human donor with multiple sclerosis. The chain has TRBV27 and TRBJ1-1; TRBD1 aligns across 8 bases. Input material: CD8+ T cells from PBMCs. CDR3 amino acids: CASSDARQGRWVTEAFF. DNA for the CDR3: TGTGCCAGCAGTGACGCCAGACAGGGGCGTTGGGTAACTGAAGCTTTCTTT.